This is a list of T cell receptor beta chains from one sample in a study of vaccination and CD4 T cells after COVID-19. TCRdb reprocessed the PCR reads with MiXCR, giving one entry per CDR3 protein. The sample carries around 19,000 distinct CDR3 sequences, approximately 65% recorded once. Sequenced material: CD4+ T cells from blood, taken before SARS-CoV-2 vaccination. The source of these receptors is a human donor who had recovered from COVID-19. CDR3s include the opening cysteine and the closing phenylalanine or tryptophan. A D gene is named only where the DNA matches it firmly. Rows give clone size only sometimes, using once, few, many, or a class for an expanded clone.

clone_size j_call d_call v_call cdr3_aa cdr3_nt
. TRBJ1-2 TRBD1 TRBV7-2 CASSFRTGREFIGYTF TGTGCCAGCAGCTTTCGGACAGGGAGAGAATTTATCGGCTACACCTTC
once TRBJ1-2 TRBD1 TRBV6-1 CASREGGTAYGYTF TGTGCCAGCAGGGAGGGAGGGACAGCCTATGGCTACACCTTC
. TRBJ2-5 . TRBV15 CATSRDRLGRKTQYF TGTGCCACCAGCAGAGATCGTCTGGGGAGAAAGACCCAGTACTTC
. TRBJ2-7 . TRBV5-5 CASSLRWQDPLGYF TGTGCCAGCAGCTTAAGATGGCAGGACCCCCTGGGGTACTTC
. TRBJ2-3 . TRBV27 CASRPLSSTDTQYF TGTGCCAGCAGGCCTTTATCTAGCACAGATACGCAGTATTTT
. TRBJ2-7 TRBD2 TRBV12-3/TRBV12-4 CASSPGTSAGEQYF TGTGCCAGCAGCCCAGGGACTAGCGCAGGCGAGCAGTACTTC
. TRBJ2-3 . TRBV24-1 CATSDRTGIREDTQYF TGTGCCACCAGTGATCGGACCGGTATTAGAGAGGATACGCAGTATTTT
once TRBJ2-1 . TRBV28 CASRAQAGDSYEQFF TGTGCCAGCAGGGCCCAAGCGGGTGATTCCTATGAGCAGTTCTTC
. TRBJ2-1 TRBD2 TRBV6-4 CASRLAYRYNEQFF TGTGCCAGCAGACTAGCGTACAGATACAATGAGCAGTTCTTC
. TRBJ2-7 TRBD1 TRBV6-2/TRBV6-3 CAVRPQGTYEQYF TGTGCCGTACGTCCACAGGGGACGTACGAGCAGTACTTC
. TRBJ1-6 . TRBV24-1 CATSDPPARTLHF TGTGCCACCAGTGACCCTCCCGCGCGCACCCTCCACTTT
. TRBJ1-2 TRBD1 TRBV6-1 CASSPQGADYGYTF TGTGCCAGCAGTCCACAGGGGGCGGACTATGGCTACACCTTC
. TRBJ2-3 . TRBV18 CASSPPGGTDTQYF TGTGCCAGCTCACCACCGGGGGGTACAGATACGCAGTATTTT
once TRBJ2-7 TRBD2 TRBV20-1 CSAHGPAGGRAVSYEQYF TGCAGTGCCCACGGTCCTGCGGGCGGGAGAGCCGTCTCCTACGAGCAGTACTTC
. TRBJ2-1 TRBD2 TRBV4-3 CASSSGTSRKQFF TGCGCCAGCAGCAGTGGGACTAGTCGAAAACAGTTCTTC
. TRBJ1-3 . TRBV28 CASLTGTGNTIYF TGTGCCAGCCTCACAGGGACTGGAAACACCATATATTTT
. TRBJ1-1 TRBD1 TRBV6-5 CASSFGQGTSAFF TGTGCCAGCAGTTTCGGACAGGGAACTTCGGCTTTCTTT
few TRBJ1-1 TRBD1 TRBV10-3 CAISKTGDTEAFF TGTGCCATCAGTAAGACAGGGGACACTGAAGCTTTCTTT
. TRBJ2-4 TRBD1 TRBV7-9 CASSLERTGYGTNIQYF TGTGCCAGCAGCTTAGAGAGGACAGGGTATGGGACGAACATTCAGTACTTC
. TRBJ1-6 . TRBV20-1 CSARGGSSYNSPLHF TGCAGTGCTAGAGGTGGAAGCTCCTATAATTCACCCCTCCACTTT
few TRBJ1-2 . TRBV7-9 CASSSRRQYYTF TGTGCCAGCAGTTCGAGACGACAGTACTACACCTTC
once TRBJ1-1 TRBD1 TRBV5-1 CASRGQAGTEAFF TGCGCCAGCAGGGGACAGGCGGGCACTGAAGCTTTCTTT
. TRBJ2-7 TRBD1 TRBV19 CASSMTGDEQYF TGTGCCAGTAGTATGACAGGGGACGAGCAGTACTTC